This T cell receptor beta chain was recorded in a study of tissue T cells after allogeneic stem cell transplantation. Time point defined: mouse harvest day 14 after allogeneic transplant. Each mouse received 10^7 T-cell-depleted marrow cells plus 10^6 splenic CD5+ T cells by tail vein. This CDR3 spans 13 amino acids. With 6 bases clipped from V and 6 bases from J, the junction kept 4 bases outside the gene matches. The germline CDR1 and CDR2 sequences are KGHPV and FQNQEV (reference sequence). To note about this clone: The gene names given are mouse names. The DNA ends 1 residue before the CDR3 does, and the rest of the CDR3 is filled in from the germline J gene.

Only in-frame clones appear in the TCRdb table, and some are missing; sequencing was by immunoSEQ multiplex PCR. The profile covers a few thousand clones, with around 52% appearing a single time and approximately 13% taken by the ten largest. The material sequenced was gut tissue. The chain employs TRBV26 and TRBJ1-2, with 10 bases lining up with TRBD1. This sequence was found in a female BALB/c mouse given C57BL/6 T cells with graft-versus-host disease after an allogeneic hematopoietic cell transplant. The sequenced CDR3 bases are TGTGCCAGCAGCCGGACAGGGGGACCCGACTACACC. This sequence encodes CASSRTGGPDYT. The CDR3, in full, reads CASSRTGGPDYTF.